These T cell receptor beta chains were read from a single sample in a study of T cells and copy number aberrations in small-cell lung cancer. Produced via immunoSEQ multiplex PCR; TCRdb's table is partial and in-frame only. The data contain roughly 8,900 clones, roughly 79% of them singletons. The specimen was normal tissue next to the tumor. The receptors shown here come from a man aged 55 to 70 with small cell lung cancer. Each CDR3 is given with its conserved first and last residue. The D gene is left open where the match is weak. The size field is filled for only some rows; it gives once, few, many or a size class.

TRBJ2-5	.	TRBD1	TRBV6-1	CASSEESGGPETQYF	TGTGCCAGCAGTGAAGAATCAGGGGGCCCAGAGACCCAGTACTTC
TRBJ2-3	.	TRBD1	TRBV19	CASATGGTDTQYF	TGTGCCAGCGCCACAGGGGGCACAGATACGCAGTATTTT
TRBJ2-1	.	TRBD2	TRBV7-8	CASSLVPLLAGAFNEQFF	TGTGCCAGCAGCTTAGTGCCCCTTCTAGCGGGAGCTTTCAATGAGCAGTTCTTC
TRBJ1-1	.	.	TRBV5-6	CASSLEDGAWSGYTEAFF	TGTGCCAGCAGCTTGGAGGATGGGGCATGGTCAGGGTACACTGAAGCTTTCTTT
TRBJ2-5	.	.	TRBV7-2	CASSLKDGSETQYF	TGTGCCAGCAGCCTTAAGGACGGTTCAGAGACCCAGTACTTC
TRBJ2-3	.	.	TRBV21-1	CASIYGQGGTDTQYF	TGTGCCAGCATTTATGGACAGGGGGGCACAGATACGCAGTATTTT
TRBJ2-1	.	.	TRBV9	CASSVEGGNEQFF	TGTGCCAGCAGCGTAGAGGGCGGGAATGAGCAGTTCTTC
TRBJ2-7	.	.	TRBV6-5	CASSYSGGGEQYF	TGTGCCAGCAGTTACTCGGGAGGCGGCGAGCAGTACTTC
TRBJ1-1	.	.	TRBV7-8	CASSLGGGTEAFF	TGTGCCAGCAGCTTAGGGGGCGGCACTGAAGCTTTCTTT
TRBJ2-3	.	.	TRBV28	CASSLTDSTDTQYF	TGTGCCAGCAGTTTGACAGATAGCACAGATACGCAGTATTTT
TRBJ2-1	.	TRBD2	TRBV6-1	CASRTRETPYNEQFF	TGTGCCAGCCGTACGCGGGAGACCCCCTACAATGAGCAGTTCTTC
TRBJ2-7	once	TRBD2	TRBV11-3	CASSLDHLASGRIFPYEQYF	TGTGCCAGCAGCTTAGATCATTTGGCTAGCGGGAGGATCTTCCCCTACGAGCAGTACTTC
TRBJ2-7	.	.	TRBV27	CASSFPRGEQYF	TGTGCCAGCAGTTTCCCTCGTGGCGAGCAGTACTTC
TRBJ1-1	medium-sized	TRBD1	TRBV5-1	CASRRGQDTEAFF	TGCGCCAGCAGAAGGGGGCAAGACACTGAAGCTTTCTTT
TRBJ2-1	.	TRBD2	TRBV27	CASSLRAVGLDLYNEQFF	TGTGCCAGCAGTTTACGGGCTGTGGGACTAGATTTGTACAATGAGCAGTTCTTC
TRBJ2-7	.	TRBD2	TRBV28	CASSFDSGREWYEQYF	TGTGCCAGCAGTTTCGATAGCGGGAGGGAGTGGTACGAGCAGTACTTC
TRBJ1-1	.	TRBD1	TRBV15	CATSRGQGRFEAFF	TGTGCCACCAGCAGGGGACAGGGGCGCTTTGAAGCTTTCTTT
TRBJ2-1	.	.	TRBV6-6	CASSNGEANEQFF	TGTGCCAGCAGCAATGGAGAAGCCAATGAGCAGTTCTTC
TRBJ2-1	.	.	TRBV28	CASSSRVNEQFF	TGTGCCAGCAGTTCTCGAGTGAATGAGCAGTTCTTC
TRBJ2-3	.	.	TRBV7-9	CASSLSTAADTQYF	TGTGCCAGCAGCCTTAGTACAGCCGCAGATACGCAGTATTTT
TRBJ1-1	.	.	TRBV5-1	CASSWIAGNTEAFF	TGCGCCAGCAGCTGGATCGCGGGGAACACTGAAGCTTTCTTT
TRBJ2-5	once	.	TRBV7-8	CASSLARGLGGETQYF	TGTGCCAGCAGCTTAGCACGAGGGCTAGGAGGCGAGACCCAGTACTTC
TRBJ2-7	.	.	TRBV11-3	CASRRGPSSYEQYF	TGTGCCAGCAGACGGGGGCCTAGTTCCTACGAGCAGTACTTC
TRBJ2-1	.	TRBD2	TRBV6-4	CASSDSTSGSNEQFF	TGTGCCAGCAGTGACTCGACTAGCGGGAGCAATGAGCAGTTCTTC
TRBJ2-2	few	.	TRBV2	CASDRDLNTGELFF	TGTGCCAGCGACAGGGACTTGAACACCGGGGAGCTGTTTTTT
TRBJ1-1	.	.	TRBV2	CASSLVGGTNTEAFF	TGTGCCAGCAGCCTTGTCGGGGGCACGAACACTGAAGCTTTCTTT
TRBJ2-2	.	.	TRBV6-1	CASRAGGTGELFF	TGTGCCAGCAGAGCAGGGGGGACCGGGGAGCTGTTTTTT
TRBJ1-4	.	.	TRBV7-8	CASSLVEKGSGKLFF	TGTGCCAGCAGCTTAGTTGAAAAGGGAAGCGGAAAACTGTTTTTT
TRBJ1-1	.	.	TRBV20-1	CSARGVTEAFF	TGCAGTGCTAGAGGTGTCACTGAAGCTTTCTTT
TRBJ2-5	.	TRBD2	TRBV5-1	CASSSGLAGAYQETQYF	TGCGCCAGCAGCTCGGGACTAGCGGGGGCTTACCAAGAGACCCAGTACTTC
TRBJ2-5	few	TRBD1	TRBV2	CASNPDRVGETQYF	TGTGCCAGCAACCCGGACAGGGTAGGGGAGACCCAGTACTTC
TRBJ2-7	.	TRBD2	TRBV18	CASSPASGRTTDEQYF	TGTGCCAGCTCACCAGCTAGCGGGAGGACAACCGACGAGCAGTACTTC
TRBJ2-7	.	.	TRBV28	CASSLFSRGSYEQYF	TGTGCCAGCAGTTTGTTCTCGAGGGGCTCCTACGAGCAGTACTTC
TRBJ1-2	.	TRBD1	TRBV5-1	CASSWGGGGQNYGYTF	TGCGCCAGCAGCTGGGGCGGAGGGGGCCAGAACTATGGCTACACCTTC
TRBJ2-1	.	TRBD2	TRBV30	CAWRTSGSPSEQFF	TGTGCCTGGCGGACTAGCGGGAGTCCGTCTGAGCAGTTCTTC
TRBJ2-7	.	.	TRBV5-1	CASSLSQGGSYEQYF	TGCGCCAGCAGCTTGTCGCAGGGGGGCTCCTACGAGCAGTACTTC
TRBJ2-7	once	.	TRBV23-1	CASPSAPTETLLGQYF	TGCGCCAGCCCATCGGCCCCGACAGAAACTCTCCTGGGGCAGTACTTC
TRBJ2-3	.	TRBD2	TRBV12-5	CASGFSGGTDTQYF	TGTGCTAGTGGTTTTAGCGGGGGCACAGATACGCAGTATTTT
TRBJ1-2	.	.	TRBV28	CASRATGWGYTF	TGTGCCAGCAGGGCCACAGGTTGGGGCTACACCTTC
TRBJ2-7	medium-sized	.	TRBV29-1	CSVGSRLEQYF	TGCAGCGTTGGGTCTCGTCTCGAGCAGTACTTC
TRBJ2-3	.	TRBD1	TRBV18	CASSPNRGDTQYF	TGTGCCAGCTCGCCTAACAGGGGGGATACGCAGTATTTT
TRBJ2-2	.	.	TRBV19	CATGAQRATGELFF	TGTGCCACCGGGGCCCAACGAGCCACCGGGGAGCTGTTTTTT
TRBJ2-1	.	.	TRBV9	CASSVSEGPQNEQFF	TGTGCCAGCAGCGTAAGTGAGGGTCCGCAGAATGAGCAGTTCTTC